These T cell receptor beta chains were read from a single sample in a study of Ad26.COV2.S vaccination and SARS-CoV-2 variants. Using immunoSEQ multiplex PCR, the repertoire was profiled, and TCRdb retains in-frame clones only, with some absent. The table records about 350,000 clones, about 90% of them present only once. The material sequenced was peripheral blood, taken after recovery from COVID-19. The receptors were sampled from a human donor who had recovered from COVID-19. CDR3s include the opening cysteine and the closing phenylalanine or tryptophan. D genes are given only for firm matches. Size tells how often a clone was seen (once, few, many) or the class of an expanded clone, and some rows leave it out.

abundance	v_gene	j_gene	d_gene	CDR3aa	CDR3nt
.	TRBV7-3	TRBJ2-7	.	CASSLRDIPGEQYF	TGTGCCAGCAGCCTCCGGGACATTCCGGGGGAGCAGTACTTC
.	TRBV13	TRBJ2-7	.	CASSLGAGSEQYF	TGTGCCAGCAGCTTAGGCGCAGGGAGCGAGCAGTACTTC
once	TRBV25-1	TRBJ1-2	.	CASSDQGRGYTF	TGTGCCAGCAGTGACCAGGGTAGGGGCTACACCTTC
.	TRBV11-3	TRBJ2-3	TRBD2	CASSYGLAGAPDKTDTQYF	TGTGCCAGCAGCTACGGACTAGCGGGGGCTCCAGATAAGACAGATACGCAGTATTTT
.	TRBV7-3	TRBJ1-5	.	CASSSTAGYWNQPQHF	TGTGCCAGCAGCTCAACGGCAGGTTATTGGAATCAGCCCCAGCATTTT
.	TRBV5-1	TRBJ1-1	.	CASSLAQTGTEAFF	TGCGCCAGCAGCTTGGCACAAACAGGCACTGAAGCTTTCTTT
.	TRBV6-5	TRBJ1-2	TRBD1	CASRKGQGGGGYTF	TGTGCCAGCAGAAAGGGACAGGGGGGTGGTGGCTACACCTTC
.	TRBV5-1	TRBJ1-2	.	CASSLGWNTNYGYTF	TGCGCCAGCAGCTTGGGATGGAATACTAACTATGGCTACACCTTC
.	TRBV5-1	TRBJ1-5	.	CASSPWGDSNQPQHF	TGCGCCAGCAGCCCCTGGGGGGATAGCAATCAGCCCCAGCATTTT
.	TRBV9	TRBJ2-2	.	CASSVIAGELFF	TGTGCCAGCAGCGTAATAGCCGGGGAGCTGTTTTTT
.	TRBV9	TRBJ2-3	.	CASSHTQTGDTDTQYF	TGTGCCAGCAGCCACACTCAGACGGGGGACACAGATACGCAGTATTTT
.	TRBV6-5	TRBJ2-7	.	CASSRTPSVDEQYF	TGTGCCAGCAGCCGGACACCCTCTGTCGACGAGCAGTACTTC
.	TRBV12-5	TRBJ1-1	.	CASVYGNTEAFF	TGTGCTAGTGTATATGGGAACACTGAAGCTTTCTTT
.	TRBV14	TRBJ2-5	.	CASSLYRVLQQETQYF	TGTGCCAGCAGCCTTTACAGGGTCCTCCAACAAGAGACCCAGTACTTC
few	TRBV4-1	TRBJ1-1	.	CASRPRLQGNTEAFF	TGCGCCAGCAGACCCCGTCTACAGGGGAACACTGAAGCTTTCTTT
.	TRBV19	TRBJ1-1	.	CASLKGGGNTEAFF	TGTGCCAGTTTGAAAGGTGGAGGGAACACTGAAGCTTTCTTT
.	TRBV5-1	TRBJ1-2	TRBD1	CASSDRDRDSRGYTF	TGCGCCAGCAGCGACCGGGATCGGGACAGTCGTGGCTACACCTTC
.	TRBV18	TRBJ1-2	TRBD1	CASSPAGQGYGYTF	TGTGCCAGCTCACCAGCGGGACAGGGCTATGGCTACACCTTC
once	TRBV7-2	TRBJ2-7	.	CASSLVLFDEQYF	TGTGCCAGCAGCTTAGTCCTGTTCGACGAGCAGTACTTC
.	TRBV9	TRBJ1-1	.	CASSVGGENTEAFF	TGTGCCAGCAGCGTTGGGGGGGAGAACACTGAAGCTTTCTTT
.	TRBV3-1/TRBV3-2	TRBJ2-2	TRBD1	CASSRYTGDGTGELFF	TGTGCCAGCAGCCGATACACAGGGGACGGCACCGGGGAGCTGTTTTTT
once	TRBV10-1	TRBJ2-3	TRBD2	CASSTLAGGEPDTQYF	TGCGCCAGCAGTACGCTAGCGGGGGGGGAACCAGATACGCAGTATTTT
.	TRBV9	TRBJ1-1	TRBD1	CASSGGTANTEAFF	TGTGCCAGCAGCGGAGGGACAGCGAACACTGAAGCTTTCTTT
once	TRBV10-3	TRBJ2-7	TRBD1	CAISEGQGIEQYF	TGTGCCATCAGTGAGGGACAGGGTATAGAGCAGTACTTC
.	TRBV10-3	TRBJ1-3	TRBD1	CAMSSTGGIGNTIYF	TGTGCCATGTCTTCGACAGGGGGCATAGGAAACACCATATATTTT
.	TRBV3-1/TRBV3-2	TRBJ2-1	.	CASSQGWGPHEQFF	TGTGCCAGCAGCCAAGGATGGGGACCTCATGAGCAGTTCTTC
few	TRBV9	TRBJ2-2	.	CASSVDGGWTGELFF	TGTGCCAGCAGCGTAGATGGGGGTTGGACCGGGGAGCTGTTTTTT
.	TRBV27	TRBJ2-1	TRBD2	CASNLLAGNEQFF	TGTGCCAGCAACTTACTAGCGGGCAATGAGCAGTTCTTC
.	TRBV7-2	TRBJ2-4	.	CASSLVAGTNIQYF	TGTGCCAGCAGCTTAGTGGCCGGGACGAACATTCAGTACTTC
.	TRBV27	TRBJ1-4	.	CASSRGPGEKLFF	TGTGCCAGCAGTAGAGGACCTGGCGAAAAACTGTTTTTT
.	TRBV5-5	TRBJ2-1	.	CASSLQGYEQFF	TGTGCCAGCAGCTTGCAAGGATATGAGCAGTTCTTC
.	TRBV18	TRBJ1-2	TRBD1	CASSPRSPGQGARMFLGYTF	TGTGCCAGCTCACCTCGATCCCCGGGACAGGGGGCGCGGATGTTTTTGGGCTACACCTTC
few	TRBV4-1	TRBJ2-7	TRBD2	CASSRSREGEQYF	TGCGCCAGCAGCCGGTCCAGGGAGGGAGAGCAGTACTTC
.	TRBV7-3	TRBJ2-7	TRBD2	CASSYLAGDEQYF	TGTGCCAGCAGTTATCTAGCGGGGGACGAGCAGTACTTC
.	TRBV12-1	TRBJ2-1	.	CASISLLAGSPLEQFF	TGTGCCAGCATCAGCTTACTAGCGGGGTCTCCACTTGAGCAGTTCTTC
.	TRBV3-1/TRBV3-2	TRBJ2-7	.	CASSQGGRVHSYEQYF	TGTGCCAGCAGCCAAGGGGGCAGGGTTCACTCCTACGAGCAGTACTTC
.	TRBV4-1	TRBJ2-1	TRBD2	CASSQRGTSGGGYNEQFF	TGCGCCAGCAGCCAACGCGGGACTAGCGGGGGGGGCTACAATGAGCAGTTCTTC
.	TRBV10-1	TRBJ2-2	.	CASSESGAGELFF	TGCGCCAGCAGTGAGTCCGGGGCCGGGGAGCTGTTTTTT
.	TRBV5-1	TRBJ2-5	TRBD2	CASRPGLAQETQYF	TGCGCCAGCAGGCCGGGACTAGCCCAAGAGACCCAGTACTTC
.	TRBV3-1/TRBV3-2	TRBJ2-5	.	CASRYRRAGETQYF	TGTGCCAGCAGATACCGGCGCGCAGGCGAGACCCAGTACTTC
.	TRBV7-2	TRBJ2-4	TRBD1	CASSLADRVAKNIQYF	TGTGCCAGCAGCTTAGCGGACAGGGTAGCCAAAAACATTCAGTACTTC
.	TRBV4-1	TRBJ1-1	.	CASSQDRAVNTEAFF	TGCGCCAGCAGCCAAGACCGGGCGGTGAACACTGAAGCTTTCTTT
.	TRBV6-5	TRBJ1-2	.	CASSYGIGVSYGYTF	TGTGCCAGCAGTTACGGAATTGGTGTGAGCTATGGCTACACCTTC
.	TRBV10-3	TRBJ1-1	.	CAMGRHPGVGVSGMNTEAFF	TGTGCCATGGGACGCCATCCGGGGGTTGGGGTGAGTGGGATGAACACTGAAGCTTTCTTT
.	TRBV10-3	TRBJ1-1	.	CATLTRGNTEAFF	TGTGCCACCTTGACCAGAGGGAACACTGAAGCTTTCTTT
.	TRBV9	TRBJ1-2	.	CASSVGIGGAYGYTF	TGTGCCAGCAGCGTAGGAATAGGGGGTGCCTATGGCTACACCTTC
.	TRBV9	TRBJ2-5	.	CASSPPGWQASETQYF	TGTGCCAGCAGCCCCCCAGGATGGCAGGCGTCAGAGACCCAGTACTTC
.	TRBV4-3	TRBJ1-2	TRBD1	CASSRGQEYAGYTF	TGCGCCAGCAGCCGAGGACAGGAATACGCTGGCTACACCTTC
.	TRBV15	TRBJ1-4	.	CATSRGDGSNEKLFF	TGTGCCACCAGCAGAGGGGACGGGTCTAATGAAAAACTGTTTTTT
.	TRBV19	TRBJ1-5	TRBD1	CASSIPGQGTPQHF	TGTGCCAGTAGTATCCCAGGACAGGGAACGCCCCAGCATTTT
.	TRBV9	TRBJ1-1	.	CASSVFGGEAFF	TGTGCCAGCAGCGTTTTCGGGGGGGAAGCTTTCTTT
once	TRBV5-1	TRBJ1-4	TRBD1	CASSLGGSGNEKLFF	TGCGCCAGCAGCCTAGGGGGCAGCGGTAATGAAAAACTGTTTTTT
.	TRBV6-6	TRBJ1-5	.	CASSYSSNQPQHF	TGTGCCAGCAGTTACTCCAGCAATCAGCCCCAGCATTTT
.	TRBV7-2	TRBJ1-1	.	CASSPRLGALNTEAFF	TGTGCCAGCAGCCCAAGACTGGGGGCCCTGAACACTGAAGCTTTCTTT
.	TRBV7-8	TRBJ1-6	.	CASSLLLSTSYNSPLHF	TGTGCCAGCAGCTTGCTACTAAGTACCTCCTATAATTCACCCCTCCACTTT